This TCR beta chain was retrieved from a study of T cells in women clearing cervical HPV infection. Study-wide background: For cases, blood was sampled a median around 150 days after lesion detection, interquartile range roughly 90 to 210 days.

Concerning this clone itself: What it recognizes is unknown. The read is 3 residues too short to cover the CDR3 end, so that end is filled in from the germline J gene.

Some clones are missing from TCRdb's copy, which holds only in-frame ones; the method was immunoSEQ multiplex PCR. Its listing shows about 30,000 clones. The germline CDR1 and CDR2 sequences are LNHDA and SQIVND (reference sequence). Between the trimmed V and J ends, which lost 4 bases and 0 bases, there was a span of 12 bases. This CDR3 has 15 amino acids. Study-wide points: Effector/memory and HPV-specific T cells were not isolated, and association timing is unknown.

The chain couples TRBV19 to TRBJ2-5, with a weak D call TRBD1 (5 bases). The sequence was collected from a woman between 18 and 70 years old with a cervical HPV16 infection that either progressed to CIN3+ or cleared (not recorded which). The sequenced material came from blood buffy coat. The covered CDR3 bases are TGTGCCAGTAGTAAGGGGCGAGCCTACCAAGAGACC. Translating gives CASSKGRAYQET. The whole CDR3 region reads CASSKGRAYQETQYF.